This T cell receptor beta chain is from a study of cytomegalovirus exposure and HLA in healthy donors. The study's findings and limits: Cytomegalovirus-associated TCR beta chains were listed, numbering 150 to 200. It was taken for granted in presence/absence analyses that sequencing depth across donors was roughly uniform. It was confirmed in vitro that a few of the CMV-associated chains were specific for CMV antigens.

V shed 2 bases and J shed 0 bases, with 10 bases lying between them. The germline gives CDR1 SGDLS, CDR2 YYNGEE. This CDR3 region has 15 residues. The PCR contained 60 Vbeta and 13 Jbeta primers. Using immunoSEQ multiplex PCR, the repertoire was profiled, and TCRdb retains in-frame clones only, with some absent. Counted here are around 110,000 clones, roughly 83% occurring once; the ten biggest clones make up around 3%. Turning to this clone: The target antigen is unknown. The sample holds other DNA sequences that translate to the same CDR3.

V usage is TRBV9 and J usage is TRBJ2-3, with a tentative D call TRBD2 (6 bases). Material: PBMCs. This clonotype was sampled from a woman aged 18-35 years in good health and CMV-seropositive. The CDR3 coding sequence is TGTGCCAGCAGCGTCGGAGGGTTGAGCACAGATACGCAGTATTTT. Protein product: CASSVGGLSTDTQYF. The full variable domain, its missing parts supplied by reference TRBV9 and TRBJ2-3, is DSGVTQTPKHLITATGQRVTLRCSPRSGDLSVYWYQQSLDQGLQFLIQYYNGEERAKGNILERFSAQQFPDLHSELNLSSLELGDSALYFCASSVGGLSTDTQYFGPGTRLTVL.